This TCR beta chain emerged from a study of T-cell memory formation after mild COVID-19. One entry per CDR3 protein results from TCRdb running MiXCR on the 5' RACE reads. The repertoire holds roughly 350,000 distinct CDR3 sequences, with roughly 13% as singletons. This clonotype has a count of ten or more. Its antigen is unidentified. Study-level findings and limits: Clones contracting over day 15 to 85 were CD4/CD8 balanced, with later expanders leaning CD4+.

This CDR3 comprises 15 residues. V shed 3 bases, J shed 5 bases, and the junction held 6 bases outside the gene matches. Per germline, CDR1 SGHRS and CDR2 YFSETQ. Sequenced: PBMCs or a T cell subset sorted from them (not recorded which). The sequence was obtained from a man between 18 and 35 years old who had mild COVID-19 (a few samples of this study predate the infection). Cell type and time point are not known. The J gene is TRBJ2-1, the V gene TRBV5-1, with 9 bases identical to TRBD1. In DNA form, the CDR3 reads TGCGCCAGCAGCTCGACAGGGGGAACAAACAATGAGCAGTTCTTC. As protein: CASSSTGGTNNEQFF. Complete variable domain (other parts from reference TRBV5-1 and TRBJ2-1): KAGVTQTPRYLIKTRGQQVTLSCSPISGHRSVSWYQQTPGQGLQFLFEYFSETQRNKGNFPGRFSGRQFSNSRSEMNVSTLELGDSALYLCASSSTGGTNNEQFFGPGTRLTVL.